These 5 T cell receptor beta chains were all obtained from the same sample, sequenced in a study of technical replicates of blood from several donors. Sequencing used immunoSEQ multiplex PCR; TCRdb keeps in-frame clones, though not all of them. In the table there are around 100,000 clones, less than 95% of which are singletons. The sample comprised T cells isolated from PBMCs. Receptors were obtained from a human donor in good health.

The chain combines TRBV19 with TRBJ1-1, with 10 positions matching TRBD1. CDR3 length equals 14 residues. V gave up 6 bases and J gave up 7 bases; unmatched junction bases: 8. Germline V gene sequence: CDR1 LNHDA, CDR2 SQIVND (reference sequence). CDR3 region: CASRKDRGHDEAFF. The CDR3 DNA is TGTGCCAGTAGGAAAGACAGGGGGCATGATGAAGCTTTCTTT.

J is TRBJ1-4 and V is TRBV19, with no clear D. Germline CDR1 LNHDA, CDR2 SQIVND (reference sequence). With 2 bases removed from V and 6 bases from J, the gap between germline ends came to 10 bases. This CDR3 is 14 amino acids long. DNA of the CDR3: TGTGCCAGTAGTATAACCGAGAGCTATGAAAAACTGTTTTTT. Translation: CASSITESYEKLFF.

This clone was observed a handful of times. As DNA, the CDR3 is TGTGCCTGGAGTGCAGGGGTAGACACTGAAGCTTTCTTT. Amino acid sequence: CAWSAGVDTEAFF. The chain uses TRBV30 and TRBJ1-1; possible D gene TRBD1, 6 bases. The CDR3 is 13 amino acids. The V end lost 1 base, the J end lost 3 bases, and 9 bases lay between the germline ends. Germline V gene lookup returns CDR1 GTSNPN and CDR2 SVGIG (reference sequence).

The chain joins TRBV5-4 to TRBJ2-3, with TRBD1 as a possible D gene (5 bases). V was trimmed by 2 bases and J by 0 bases, leaving 7 bases between them. Looked up from germline, CDR1 is SGHNT and CDR2 is YYREEE (reference sequence). CDR3 size: 14 residues. This chain's CDR3 is CASSFRASTDTQYF. The DNA of the CDR3 is TGTGCCAGCAGCTTCAGGGCTAGCACAGATACGCAGTATTTT.

The V call is TRBV19, the J call TRBJ1-1; TRBD1 is a possible D gene (5 bases). V lost 3 bases and J lost 5, with 13 bases in between. The germline V gene encodes CDR1 LNHDA and CDR2 SQIVND (reference sequence). CDR3 length equals 14 residues. CDR3 in DNA: TGTGCCAGTAGTATTTGGGGGACTGGGACTGAAGCTTTCTTT. Protein: CASSIWGTGTEAFF.